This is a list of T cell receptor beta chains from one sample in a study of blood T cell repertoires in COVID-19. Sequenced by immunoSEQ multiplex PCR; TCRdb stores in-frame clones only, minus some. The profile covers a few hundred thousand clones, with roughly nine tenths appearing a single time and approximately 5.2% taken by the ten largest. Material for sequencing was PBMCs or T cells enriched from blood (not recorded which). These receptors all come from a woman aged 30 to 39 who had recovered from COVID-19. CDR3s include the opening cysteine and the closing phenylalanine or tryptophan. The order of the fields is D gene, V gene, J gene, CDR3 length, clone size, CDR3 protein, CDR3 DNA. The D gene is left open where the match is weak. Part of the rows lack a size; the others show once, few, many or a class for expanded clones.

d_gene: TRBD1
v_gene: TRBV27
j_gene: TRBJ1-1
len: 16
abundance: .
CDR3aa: CASSLKGTVMNTEAFF
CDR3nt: TGTGCCAGCAGTTTGAAGGGGACAGTTATGAACACTGAAGCTTTCTTT

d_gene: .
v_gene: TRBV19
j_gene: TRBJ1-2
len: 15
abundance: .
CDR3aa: CASSIKAGQPYGYTF
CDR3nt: TGTGCCAGTAGCATAAAGGCCGGACAGCCTTATGGCTACACCTTC

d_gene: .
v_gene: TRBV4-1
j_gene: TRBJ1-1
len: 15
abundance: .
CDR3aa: CASSQAAGVGTEAFF
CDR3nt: TGCGCCAGCAGCCAAGCGGCGGGGGTGGGCACTGAAGCTTTCTTT

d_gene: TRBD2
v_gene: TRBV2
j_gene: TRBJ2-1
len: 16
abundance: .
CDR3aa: CASTGLAGDQRNEQFF
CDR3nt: TGTGCCAGCACCGGACTAGCGGGGGACCAAAGGAATGAGCAGTTCTTC

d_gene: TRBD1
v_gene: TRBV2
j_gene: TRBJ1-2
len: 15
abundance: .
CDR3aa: CASSVRTGGSGGYTF
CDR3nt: TGTGCCAGCAGTGTCCGGACAGGGGGGTCCGGTGGCTACACCTTC

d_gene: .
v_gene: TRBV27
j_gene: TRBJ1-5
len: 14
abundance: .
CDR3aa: CASSFQGYNQPQHF
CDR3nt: TGTGCCAGCAGTTTCCAGGGTTACAATCAGCCCCAGCATTTT

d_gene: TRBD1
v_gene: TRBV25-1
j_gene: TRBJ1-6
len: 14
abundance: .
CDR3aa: CASRPQGVSSPLHF
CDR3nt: TGTGCCAGCAGACCCCAGGGGGTATCTTCACCCCTCCACTTT

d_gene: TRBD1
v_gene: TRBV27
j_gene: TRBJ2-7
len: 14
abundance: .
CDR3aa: CASSPRTGTYEQYF
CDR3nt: TGTGCCAGCAGTCCCCGGACAGGAACCTACGAGCAGTACTTC

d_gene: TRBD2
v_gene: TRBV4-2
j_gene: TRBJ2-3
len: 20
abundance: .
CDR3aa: CARRPRGVTRGGGGTDTQYF
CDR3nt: TGTGCCCGCCGCCCTCGGGGAGTCACTCGCGGGGGGGGAGGAACAGATACGCAGTATTTT

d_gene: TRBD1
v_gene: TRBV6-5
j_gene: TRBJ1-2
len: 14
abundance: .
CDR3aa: CASRPGGPNYGYTF
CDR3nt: TGTGCCAGCAGACCAGGGGGCCCTAACTATGGCTACACCTTC

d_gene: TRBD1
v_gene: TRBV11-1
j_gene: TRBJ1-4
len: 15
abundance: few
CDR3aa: CASSLTGTGVEKLFF
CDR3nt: TGTGCCAGCAGCTTGACCGGGACAGGGGTTGAAAAACTGTTTTTT

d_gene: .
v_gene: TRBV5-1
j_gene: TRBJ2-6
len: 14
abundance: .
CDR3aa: CASSLAPGANVLTF
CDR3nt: TGCGCCAGCAGCTTAGCTCCTGGGGCCAACGTCCTGACTTTC

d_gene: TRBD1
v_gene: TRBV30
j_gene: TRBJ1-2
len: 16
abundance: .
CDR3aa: CAWEGGLPGANYGYTF
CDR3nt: TGTGCCTGGGAAGGGGGCCTCCCGGGGGCCAACTATGGCTACACCTTC

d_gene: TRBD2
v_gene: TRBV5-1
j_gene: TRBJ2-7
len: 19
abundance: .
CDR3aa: CASSPVTGTSGGPSYEQYF
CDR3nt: TGCGCCAGCAGCCCCGTAACCGGGACTAGCGGGGGCCCCTCCTACGAGCAGTACTTC

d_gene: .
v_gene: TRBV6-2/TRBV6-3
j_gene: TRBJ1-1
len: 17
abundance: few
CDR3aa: CASSYFRRREQNTEAFF
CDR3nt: TGTGCCAGCAGTTACTTTAGGAGACGGGAACAGAACACTGAAGCTTTCTTT

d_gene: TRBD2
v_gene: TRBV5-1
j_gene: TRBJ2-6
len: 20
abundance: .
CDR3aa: CASSWESHSGVLSGANVLTF
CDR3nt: TGCGCCAGCAGCTGGGAAAGCCATAGCGGGGTTCTCTCTGGGGCCAACGTCCTGACTTTC

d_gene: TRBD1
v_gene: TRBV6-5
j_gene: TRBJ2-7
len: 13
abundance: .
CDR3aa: CASRGQGAYEQYF
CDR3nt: TGTGCCAGCAGGGGACAGGGGGCCTACGAGCAGTACTTC

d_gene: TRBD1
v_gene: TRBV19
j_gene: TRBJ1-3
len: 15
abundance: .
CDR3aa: CASSRGQGLGNTIYF
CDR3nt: TGTGCCAGTAGTCGTGGACAGGGTCTTGGAAACACCATATATTTT

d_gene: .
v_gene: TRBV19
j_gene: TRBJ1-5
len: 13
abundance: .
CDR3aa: CASSIGGGQPQHF
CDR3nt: TGTGCCAGTAGTATAGGAGGGGGTCAGCCCCAGCATTTT

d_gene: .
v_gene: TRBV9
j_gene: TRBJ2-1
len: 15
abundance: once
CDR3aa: CASSVGLPAYNEQFF
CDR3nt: TGTGCCAGCAGCGTGGGCCTCCCCGCCTACAATGAGCAGTTCTTC

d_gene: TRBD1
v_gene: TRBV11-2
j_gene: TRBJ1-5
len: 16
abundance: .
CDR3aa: CASSQGVGQLNQPQHF
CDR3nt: TGTGCCAGCAGTCAGGGCGTGGGACAGTTAAATCAGCCCCAGCATTTT

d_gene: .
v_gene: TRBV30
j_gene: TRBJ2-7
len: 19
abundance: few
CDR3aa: CAWSVSPLLPEAGTYEQYF
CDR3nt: TGTGCCTGGAGTGTATCCCCTCTCTTACCGGAAGCGGGCACCTACGAGCAGTACTTC

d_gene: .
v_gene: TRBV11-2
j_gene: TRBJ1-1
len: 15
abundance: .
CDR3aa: CASSSGGAMNTEAFF
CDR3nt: TGTGCCAGCAGCTCGGGTGGCGCCATGAACACTGAAGCTTTCTTT

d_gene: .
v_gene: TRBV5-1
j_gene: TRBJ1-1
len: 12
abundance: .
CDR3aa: CASSRVDTEAFF
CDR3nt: TGCGCCAGCTCCAGGGTGGACACTGAAGCTTTCTTT

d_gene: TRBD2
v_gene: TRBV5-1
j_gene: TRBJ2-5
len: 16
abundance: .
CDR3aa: CASSSGLAGGQETQYF
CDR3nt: TGCGCCAGCAGCTCGGGACTAGCGGGGGGACAAGAGACCCAGTACTTC

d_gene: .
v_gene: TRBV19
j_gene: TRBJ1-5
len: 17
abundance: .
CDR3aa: CASSTLKERGVGQPQHF
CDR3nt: TGTGCCAGTAGTACACTTAAAGAGCGGGGGGTCGGTCAGCCCCAGCATTTT

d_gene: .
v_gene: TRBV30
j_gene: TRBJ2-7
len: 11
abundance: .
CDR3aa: CAWSAPGVQYF
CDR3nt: TGTGCCTGGAGTGCCCCCGGGGTGCAGTACTTC

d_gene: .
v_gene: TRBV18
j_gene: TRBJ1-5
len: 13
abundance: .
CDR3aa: CASSPLSNQPQHF
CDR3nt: TGTGCCAGCTCACCCCTCAGCAATCAGCCCCAGCATTTT

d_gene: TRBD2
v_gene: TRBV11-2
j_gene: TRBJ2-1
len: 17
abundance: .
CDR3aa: CASSLVAGGRSYNEQFF
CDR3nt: TGTGCCAGCAGCTTGGTTGCGGGGGGGCGCTCCTACAATGAGCAGTTCTTC